The subject of this entry is one T cell receptor (beta chain). This sample was included in a study of PD-1 blockade in mismatch repair-deficient tumors. The CDR3 is 14 amino acids. CDR1 and CDR2 from the germline V gene are SGHTA and FQGTGA. The ends were cut back, 4 bases at V and 1 base at J, with 10 bases in the middle. Repertoires were generated with immunoSEQ multiplex PCR, while TCRdb's copy carries only in-frame clones and drops some. The sample includes about 84,000 clones, more than 65% seen only once; the top ten take around 2.6%. This specimen was peripheral blood, taken 12 weeks after starting pembrolizumab. The sequence was collected from an adult with mismatch repair-deficient cancer. The chain joins TRBV7-3 to TRBJ1-1; D gene ambiguous. The CDR3 bases are TGTGCCAGCAGCTCAGGCCCACAGAACACTGAAGCTTTCTTT. Protein product: CASSSGPQNTEAFF.